What follows is one T cell receptor beta chain and its context. The antigen remains undetermined. Per the germline V gene, CDR1 is SGDLS and CDR2 is YYNGEE. V lost 1 base to trimming and J lost 0 bases; unmatched junction nucleotides: 6. The CDR3 loop spans 17 amino acids. The data are from a study of long-term antiretroviral therapy in people with HIV. Survey-level immunoSEQ v3.0 assays were run. Repertoires were generated with immunoSEQ multiplex PCR, while TCRdb's copy carries only in-frame clones and drops some. The data hold roughly 45,000 clones, with about 80% observed a single time. Study observations and caveats: Repertoires in HIV (unlike those of controls) had narrower CDR3 length ranges. Drawn between about 2003 and 2017, the blood was possibly obtained under older ART regimens. Increased diversity was seen after ART, yet it remained lower than in transplant donor controls. Information on adherence to ART, viral resistance or therapy changes was unavailable.

The receptor was isolated from a woman between 18 and 29 years old with HIV. Sample: unsorted PBMCs, taken 0.8 years after starting antiretroviral therapy. V is TRBV9 and J is TRBJ1-3, with 8 bases aligning to TRBD1. CDR3 protein: CASSVTRQGFSGNTIYF. DNA of the CDR3: TGTGCCAGCAGCGTAACCAGACAGGGGTTCTCTGGAAACACCATATATTTT.